This TCR beta chain came from a study of identical twins. Germline V gene lookup returns CDR1 MNHEY and CDR2 SMNVEV (reference sequence). V lost 8 bases and J 2 bases, leaving 9 bases between the germline ends. CDR3 size: 12 residues. TCRdb re-derived calls from the 5' RACE reads in MiXCR, one entry per CDR3 protein. The sample includes 1.5 million to 2 million distinct CDR3 sequences, around 33% of them seen just once. This clonotype originated in a newborn girl in good health. Specimen: cord blood. This chain joins TRBV27 and TRBJ1-1; D perhaps matches TRBD1 (5 bases). CDR3 amino acids: CASEGANTEAFF. The DNA of the CDR3 is TGTGCCAGCGAAGGGGCTAACACTGAAGCTTTCTTT.